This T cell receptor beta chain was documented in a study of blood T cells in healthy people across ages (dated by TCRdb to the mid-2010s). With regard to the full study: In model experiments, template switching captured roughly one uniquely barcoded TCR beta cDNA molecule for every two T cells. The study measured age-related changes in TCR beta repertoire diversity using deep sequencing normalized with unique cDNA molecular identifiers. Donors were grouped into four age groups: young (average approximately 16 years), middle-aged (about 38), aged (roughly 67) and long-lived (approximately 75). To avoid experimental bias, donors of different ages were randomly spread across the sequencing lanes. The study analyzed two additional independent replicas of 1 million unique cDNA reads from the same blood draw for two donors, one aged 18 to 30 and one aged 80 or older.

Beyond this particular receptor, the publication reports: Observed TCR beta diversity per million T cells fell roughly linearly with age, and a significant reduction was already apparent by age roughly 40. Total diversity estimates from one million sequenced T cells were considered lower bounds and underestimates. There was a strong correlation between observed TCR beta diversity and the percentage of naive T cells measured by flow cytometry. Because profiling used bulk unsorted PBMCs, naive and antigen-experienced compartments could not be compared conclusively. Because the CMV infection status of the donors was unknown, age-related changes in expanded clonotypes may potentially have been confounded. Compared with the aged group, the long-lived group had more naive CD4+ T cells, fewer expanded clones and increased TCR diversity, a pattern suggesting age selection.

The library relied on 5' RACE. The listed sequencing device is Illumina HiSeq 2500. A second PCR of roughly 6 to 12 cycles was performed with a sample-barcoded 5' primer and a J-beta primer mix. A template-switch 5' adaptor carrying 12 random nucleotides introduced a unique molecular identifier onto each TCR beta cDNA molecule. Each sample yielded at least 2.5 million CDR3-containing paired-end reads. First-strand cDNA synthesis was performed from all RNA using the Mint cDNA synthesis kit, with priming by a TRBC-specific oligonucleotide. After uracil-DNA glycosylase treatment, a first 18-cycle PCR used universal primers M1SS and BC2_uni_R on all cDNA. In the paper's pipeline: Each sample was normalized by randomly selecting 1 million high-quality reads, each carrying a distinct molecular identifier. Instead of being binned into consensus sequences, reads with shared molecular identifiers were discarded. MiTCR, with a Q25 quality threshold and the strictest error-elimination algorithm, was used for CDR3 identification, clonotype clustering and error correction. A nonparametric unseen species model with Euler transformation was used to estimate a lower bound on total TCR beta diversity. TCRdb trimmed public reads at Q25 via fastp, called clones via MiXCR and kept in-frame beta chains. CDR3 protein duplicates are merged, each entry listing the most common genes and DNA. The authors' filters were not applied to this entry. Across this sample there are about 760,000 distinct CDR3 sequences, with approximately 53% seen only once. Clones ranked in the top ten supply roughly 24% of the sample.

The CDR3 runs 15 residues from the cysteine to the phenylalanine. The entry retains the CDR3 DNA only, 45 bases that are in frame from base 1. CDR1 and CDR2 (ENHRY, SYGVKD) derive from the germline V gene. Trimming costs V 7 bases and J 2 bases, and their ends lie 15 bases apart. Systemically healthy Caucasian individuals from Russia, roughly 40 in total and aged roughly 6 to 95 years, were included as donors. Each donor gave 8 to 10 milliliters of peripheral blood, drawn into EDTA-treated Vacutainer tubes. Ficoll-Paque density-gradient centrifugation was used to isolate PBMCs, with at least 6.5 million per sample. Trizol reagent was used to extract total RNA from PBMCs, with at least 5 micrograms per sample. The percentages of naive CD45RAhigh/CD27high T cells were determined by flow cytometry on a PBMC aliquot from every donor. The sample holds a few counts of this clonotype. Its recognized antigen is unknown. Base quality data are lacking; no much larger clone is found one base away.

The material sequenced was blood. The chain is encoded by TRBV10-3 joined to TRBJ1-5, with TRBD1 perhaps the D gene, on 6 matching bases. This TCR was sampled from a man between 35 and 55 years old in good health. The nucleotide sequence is TGTGCCATCAAAGAGGGGGGTGAGGGCAATCAGCCCCAGCATTTT. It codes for CAIKEGGEGNQPQHF.